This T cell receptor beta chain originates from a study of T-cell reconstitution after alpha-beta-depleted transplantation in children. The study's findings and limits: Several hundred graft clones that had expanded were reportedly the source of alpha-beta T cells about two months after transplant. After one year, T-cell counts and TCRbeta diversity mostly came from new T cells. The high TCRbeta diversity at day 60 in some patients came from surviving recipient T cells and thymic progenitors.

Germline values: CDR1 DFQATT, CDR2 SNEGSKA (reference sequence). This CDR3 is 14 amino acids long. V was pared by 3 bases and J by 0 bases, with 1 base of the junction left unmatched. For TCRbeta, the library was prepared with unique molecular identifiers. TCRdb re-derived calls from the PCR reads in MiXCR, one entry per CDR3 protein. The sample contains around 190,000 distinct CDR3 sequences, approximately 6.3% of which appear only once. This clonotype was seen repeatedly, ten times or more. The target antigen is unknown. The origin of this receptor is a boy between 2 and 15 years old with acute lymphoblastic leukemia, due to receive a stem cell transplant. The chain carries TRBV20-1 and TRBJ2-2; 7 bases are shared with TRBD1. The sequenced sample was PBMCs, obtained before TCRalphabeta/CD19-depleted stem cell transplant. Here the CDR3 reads CSASRGTNTGELFF. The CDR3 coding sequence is TGCAGTGCTAGCAGGGGGACGAACACCGGGGAGCTGTTTTTT.